One and the same sample provided the 29 T cell receptor beta chains below, sequenced in a study of T cell repertoires in cytomegalovirus infection (dated by TCRdb to between 2018 and 2020). The treatment or condition label, read with the paper, signifies: in vitro stimulation with specific CMV peptide epitopes to enrich CMV-specific T cells. The data were produced on an Illumina HiSeq 1500. TCRdb reworked the public reads: Q25 trimming with fastp, MiXCR clone assembly, productive beta chains retained. Duplicate CDR3 protein sequences are folded into a single record with the most common DNA and genes. The sample data list around 800,000 distinct CDR3 sequences, and roughly 33% of these were observed just once. The top ten clonotypes cover 9.5% to 15% of the sample. These receptors' antigens are unknown. The sequences come from cultured CD8+ T cells from PBMCs, collected from culture after CMV antigen stimulation. All receptors come from a human donor in good health (CMV status not recorded). Some clones in this sample may be carry-over from other donors' samples.

Many counts were recorded for this clonotype. This chain connects TRBV7-2 to TRBJ2-2; maybe TRBD1 (6 bases). The V and J ends lost 1 base and 7 bases respectively, with 16 bases between them. Germline V gives CDR1 SGHTA, CDR2 FQGNSA. The CDR3 sequence is 16 residues long. CDR3 region: CASSLGGYRADGELFF. The CDR3 DNA reads TGTGCCAGCAGCTTAGGCGGCTACAGGGCCGACGGGGAGCTGTTTTTT.

As concerns this clonotype: Its ends do not fully match the called genes, so a read error is possible. The chain is built from TRBV7-9 and TRBJ1-5; a weak D match, TRBD1 (5 bases). Germline values: CDR1 SEHNR, CDR2 FQNEAQ (reference sequence). The CDR3 runs 12 residues. The CDR3: CVSREQNQPQHF. The CDR3 nucleotides read TGTGTCAGCAGGGAACAAAATCAGCCCCAGCATTTT.

V usage is TRBV7-6 and J usage is TRBJ1-1, with TRBD1 as a possible D gene (5 bases). The CDR3 has 15 residues. The germline CDR1 and CDR2 sequences are SGHVS and FNYEAQ. The V gene lost 1 base and the J gene lost 2 bases, with 11 bases spanning the gap. The CDR3 loop reads CASSLVLGGNTEAFF. CDR3 coding DNA: TGTGCCAGCAGCTTAGTGTTGGGGGGAAACACTGAAGCTTTCTTT. The variable domain in full, completed from reference TRBV7-6 and TRBJ1-1, reads GAGVSQSPRYKVTKRGQDVALRCDPISGHVSLYWYRQALGQGPEFLTYFNYEAQQDKSGLPNDRFSAERPEGSISTLTIQRTEQRDSAMYRCASSLVLGGNTEAFFGQGTRLTVV.

The chain has TRBV6-1 and TRBJ2-7; 11 bases fit TRBD2. The CDR3 is 14 amino acids. Germline V gene data show CDR1 as MNHNS and CDR2 as SASEGT. The V and J ends lost 3 bases and 6 bases, in that order; junction bases with no gene match: 4. CDR3 nucleotide sequence: TGTGCCAGCAGTGAGACTAGCGGGGCGACCGAGCAGTACGTC. The encoded protein is CASSETSGATEQYV.

This sequence joins TRBV28 and TRBJ1-4, with 8 nucleotides matching TRBD1. Looked up from germline, CDR1 is MDHEN and CDR2 is SYDVKM. This CDR3 spans 21 amino acids. V dropped 3 bases and J dropped 4; count of bases not matched to a gene: 22. The CDR3 coding sequence is TGTGCCAGCAGTTTCCCGAAACTTCCAGATCGCCAGGGGGCAGTTAATGAAAAACTGTTTTTT. Its translation: CASSFPKLPDRQGAVNEKLFF.

The V call is TRBV10-1, the J call TRBJ2-3; D is unclear. The germline CDR1 and CDR2 sequences are WNHNN and SYGVQD (reference sequence). The CDR3 spans 14 residues. Trimming pared 4 bases from V and 0 bases from J, leaving 8 bases between. CDR3 nucleotide sequence: TGCGCCAGCAGTGTGAGCGTCAGCACAGATACGCAGTATTTT. Translation gives CASSVSVSTDTQYF.

This chain connects TRBV10-3 to TRBJ2-7, with D hard to call. This CDR3 comprises 14 residues. With 0 bases removed from V and 2 bases from J, the gap between germline ends came to 8 bases. Germline V gene lookup returns CDR1 ENHRY and CDR2 SYGVKD. CDR3 in DNA: TGTGCCATCAGTGAGTCCGACGTACCCTACGAGCAGTACTTC. It translates to CAISESDVPYEQYF.

As to this clonotype: Given a much more abundant clone one base away, this may be a read error. V gene TRBV6-8 combines with J gene TRBJ1-1; D call uncertain. The CDR3 has 12 amino acids. Germline V gene data show CDR1 as MNHGY and CDR2 as SAAAGT. V lost 2 bases and J 9 bases, leaving 10 bases between the germline ends. CDR3: CASSYGTTKAFF. The DNA for the CDR3 is TGTGCCAGCAGTTACGGCACGACTAAAGCTTTCTTT.

This clonotype was counted at least ten times. This chain links TRBV7-8 with TRBJ2-7, with D perhaps given as TRBD1 or TRBD2 (6 bases each). CDR3 length: 14 amino acids. CDR1 is SGHVS, CDR2 FQNEAQ, per germline. V gave up 5 bases and J gave up 3 bases, with 14 bases separating them. The CDR3 sequence is CASSLGKGGYEQYF. The CDR3, as DNA: TGTGCCAGCAGCCTCGGGAAGGGGGGCTACGAGCAGTACTTC. The full variable domain, completed using reference TRBV7-8 and TRBJ2-7, is GAGVSQSPRYKVAKRGQDVALRCDPISGHVSLFWYQQALGQGPEFLTYFQNEAQLDKSGLPSDRFFAERPEGSVSTLKIQRTQQEDSAVYLCASSLGKGGYEQYFGPGTRLTVT.

The sample holds many counts of this clonotype. The chain links TRBV18 to TRBJ1-1, with 8 bases matching TRBD1. Germline V lookup: CDR1 KGHSH, CDR2 LQKENI. The CDR3 totals 12 residues. The J segment lost 8 bases and the V segment lost 4 bases, leaving 3 bases of the junction unmatched. In nucleotides, the CDR3 is TGTGCCAGCTCACTCCGGGACAGGGAAGCTTTCTTT. Amino acids: CASSLRDREAFF.

This clonotype was counted at least ten times. V and J are TRBV7-2 and TRBJ2-3; TRBD2 matches 9 bases. Trimming cost V 5 bases and J 0 bases; bases outside gene matches: 3. The CDR3 length is 15 residues. Germline V gene lookup returns CDR1 SGHTA and CDR2 FQGNSA. In DNA, the CDR3 is TGTGCCAGCAGCCCTAGCGGGGCTAGCACAGATACGCAGTATTTT. It encodes CASSPSGASTDTQYF.

This clonotype has a handful of counts. J is TRBJ1-5 and V is TRBV15, with TRBD1 matching 7 bases. This CDR3 has 16 amino acids. From germline, CDR1 is LNHNV and CDR2 YYDKDF (reference sequence). The J segment lost 0 bases and the V segment lost 3 bases, leaving 5 bases of the junction unmatched. This chain's CDR3 is CATSSGTDYSNQPQHF. DNA for the CDR3: TGTGCCACCAGCAGCGGGACAGATTATAGCAATCAGCCCCAGCATTTT.

The J gene is TRBJ2-1, the V gene TRBV7-9; D could derive from TRBD1 or TRBD2 (5 bases each). The length of the CDR3 is 19 residues. The V end lost 4 bases, the J end lost 4 bases, and 26 bases lay between the germline ends. Looked up from germline, CDR1 is SEHNR and CDR2 is FQNEAQ (reference sequence). CDR3 residues: CASSSPVGVEDTKYNEQFF. The CDR3 DNA is TGTGCCAGCAGCTCCCCGGTGGGGGTCGAGGACACAAAATACAATGAGCAGTTCTTC.

The genes are TRBV5-3 and TRBJ1-2, with 10 bases that match TRBD1. TRBV5-3 is placed among ORFs of uncertain function. The CDR3 totals 14 residues. V lost 8 bases and J lost 3; bases outside the gene matches: 7. This CDR3 is CASTWTGGDYGYTF. As DNA, the CDR3 is TGTGCCAGCACCTGGACAGGGGGAGACTATGGCTACACCTTC.

This clonotype was counted only a few times. V gene TRBV19 combines with J gene TRBJ1-1; D gene unclear. This CDR3 contains 15 residues. Germline V gene data show CDR1 as LNHDA and CDR2 as SQIVND (reference sequence). V was pared by 3 bases and J by 0 bases, with 11 bases between. The CDR3 spells CASSISDLMNTEAFF. CDR3 DNA sequence: TGTGCCAGTAGTATCTCCGACCTAATGAACACTGAAGCTTTCTTT.

The CDR3 region has the DNA TGTGCCAGCAGTCGGCTTGGGACGGGGGGGTCAGATACGCAGTATTTT. This sequence encodes CASSRLGTGGSDTQYF. This sequence joins TRBV27 and TRBJ2-3, with 8 bases that match TRBD2. The CDR3 is 16 residues long. V shed 5 bases, J shed 4 bases, and the junction held 11 bases outside the gene matches. The germline gives CDR1 MNHEY, CDR2 SMNVEV (reference sequence).

The chain uses TRBV28 and TRBJ1-4; D call uncertain. Trimming removed 3 bases from V and 10 bases from J, with 12 bases in between. CDR1 MDHEN and CDR2 SYDVKM come from the germline V gene. The CDR3 is made up of 13 amino acids. The CDR3 DNA reads as TGTGCCAGCAGTTTGTCGGGCCCTGCAAAACTGTTTTTT. Encoded protein: CASSLSGPAKLFF. The complete variable domain, with remaining parts taken from reference TRBV28 and TRBJ1-4, reads DVKVTQSSRYLVKRTGEKVFLECVQDMDHENMFWYRQDPGLGLRLIYFSYDVKMKEKGDIPEGYSVSREKKERFSLILESASTNQTSMYLCASSLSGPAKLFFGSGTQLSVL.

This clonotype turned up a few times. This chain uses TRBV27 with TRBJ1-2; D perhaps matches TRBD1 (5 bases). Germline CDR1 reads MNHEY; CDR2 reads SMNVEV (reference sequence). The CDR3 length is 15 residues. The V gene lost 5 bases and the J gene lost 5 bases, with 18 bases spanning the gap. The CDR3 nucleotides are TGTGCCAGCAGTCCCTATGTAGGGGCAGGATATGGCTACACCTTC. It is translated as CASSPYVGAGYGYTF.

The V gene is TRBV6-5, the J gene TRBJ2-3, with TRBD2 matching over 15 bases. Per germline, CDR1 MNHEY and CDR2 SVGAGI. The CDR3 length is 17 residues. The V segment lost 0 bases and the J segment 4 bases; nucleotides outside the gene matches: 2. DNA of the CDR3: TGTGCCAGCAGTTACTCCGGACTAGCGGGGGGGCCAGATACGCAGTATTTT. Amino acid sequence: CASSYSGLAGGPDTQYF.

The rearrangement joins TRBV12-3 or TRBV12-4 to TRBJ2-1, with TRBD2 matching 9 bases. V dropped 2 bases and J dropped 2; count of bases not matched to a gene: 4. This CDR3 contains 16 residues. CDR3 protein: CASSLRSSGAYNEQFF. The CDR3 bases are TGTGCCAGCAGTTTAAGATCTAGCGGGGCCTACAATGAGCAGTTCTTC.

The chain combines TRBV27 with TRBJ2-1, with 10 nucleotides matching TRBD1. J lost 2 bases, V lost 0 bases, and 1 base had no gene match. Germline assignment: CDR1 MNHEY and CDR2 SMNVEV (reference sequence). CDR3 size: 16 residues. The CDR3 DNA is TGTGCCAGCAGTTTATCCGGGACAGGGGCCTACAATGAGCAGTTCTTC. Its translation: CASSLSGTGAYNEQFF.

The rearrangement uses TRBV7-6 and TRBJ1-1; D perhaps matches TRBD1 (5 bases). Trimming stripped 7 bases from V and 4 bases from J, with 19 bases between. The germline V gene has CDR1 SGHVS and CDR2 FNYEAQ. This CDR3 is 15 amino acids long. CDR3 region: CASIQDTSLLTEAFF. In nucleotides, the CDR3 is TGTGCCAGCATCCAGGACACCTCACTTCTCACTGAAGCTTTCTTT.

This clonotype was seen only a few times. The V and J genes are TRBV28 and TRBJ1-6; D is uncertain. From germline, CDR1 is MDHEN and CDR2 SYDVKM. The CDR3 runs to 14 residues. The V and J ends lost 6 bases and 4 bases respectively, with 10 bases between them. In DNA form, the CDR3 reads TGTGCCAGCAGAGGACTGGAGTATAATTCACCCCTCCACTTT. Translation: CASRGLEYNSPLHF. The complete variable domain, with remaining parts taken from reference TRBV28 and TRBJ1-6, reads DVKVTQSSRYLVKRTGEKVFLECVQDMDHENMFWYRQDPGLGLRLIYFSYDVKMKEKGDIPEGYSVSREKKERFSLILESASTNQTSMYLCASRGLEYNSPLHFGNGTRLTVT.

There are a few counts of this clonotype. The rearrangement uses TRBV6-2 or TRBV6-3 and TRBJ2-7; TRBD2 matches 7 bases. Trimming took 4 bases from V and 1 from J; bases not matched to a gene: 4. CDR3 size: 14 residues. The germline gives CDR1 MNHEY, CDR2 SVGEGT. CDR3 sequence: CASSSAGKSYEQYV. CDR3 in DNA: TGTGCCAGCAGTTCAGCGGGGAAGTCCTACGAGCAGTACGTC.

This clonotype was seen many times. The germline gene is not matched at one end of the junction; a read error may be the cause. The CDR3 DNA follows: TGTGCTAGCAGCCTAGGACATTCTAGCTCCTACAATGAGCAGTTCTTC. Protein product: CASSLGHSSSYNEQFF. J is TRBJ2-1 and V is TRBV7-7; maybe TRBD1 (5 bases). Per germline, CDR1 SSHAT and CDR2 FNYEAQ (reference sequence). The CDR3 runs to 16 residues.

The chain uses TRBV4-1 and TRBJ2-1; TRBD2 agrees at 9 bases. The CDR3 is made up of 16 amino acids. The V gene end was trimmed by 3 bases and the J gene end by 4 bases; junction bases not matched to a gene: 7. The germline V gene has CDR1 MGHRA and CDR2 YSYEKL. For the CDR3, the DNA is TGCGCCAGCAGCCAGGGGCTAGCGGGGTTATACAATGAGCAGTTCTTC. This codes for CASSQGLAGLYNEQFF.

A few counts support this clonotype. The chain links TRBV7-9 to TRBJ2-6; D call uncertain. With 2 bases removed from V and 0 bases from J, the gap between germline ends came to 8 bases. Germline V lookup: CDR1 SEHNR, CDR2 FQNEAQ (reference sequence). This CDR3 comprises 16 residues. Here the CDR3 DNA reads TGTGCCAGCAGCTTACCCCAGGTCTCTGGGGCCAACGTCCTGACTTTC. This translates into CASSLPQVSGANVLTF.

The chain uses TRBV5-5 and TRBJ2-3; TRBD2 might be the D (5 bases). The germline V gene encodes CDR1 SGHKS and CDR2 YYEKEE (reference sequence). V lost 4 bases to trimming and J lost 4 bases, with 16 bases between them. The CDR3 extends over 15 amino acids. CDR3 sequence: CASSTDYLWADTQYF. CDR3 nucleotides: TGTGCCAGCAGCACCGACTACCTTTGGGCAGATACGCAGTATTTT.

This clonotype has just a few counts. The V gene is TRBV7-2, the J gene TRBJ2-7; TRBD2 matches at 7 bases. The CDR3 is made up of 17 amino acids. The V segment lost 6 bases and the J segment 3 bases; nucleotides outside the gene matches: 17. Germline V lookup: CDR1 SGHTA, CDR2 FQGNSA. The CDR3 loop reads CASSSEAPGLTLYEQYV. For the CDR3, the DNA is TGTGCCAGCAGTTCCGAGGCTCCGGGACTAACTCTCTACGAGCAGTACGTC.